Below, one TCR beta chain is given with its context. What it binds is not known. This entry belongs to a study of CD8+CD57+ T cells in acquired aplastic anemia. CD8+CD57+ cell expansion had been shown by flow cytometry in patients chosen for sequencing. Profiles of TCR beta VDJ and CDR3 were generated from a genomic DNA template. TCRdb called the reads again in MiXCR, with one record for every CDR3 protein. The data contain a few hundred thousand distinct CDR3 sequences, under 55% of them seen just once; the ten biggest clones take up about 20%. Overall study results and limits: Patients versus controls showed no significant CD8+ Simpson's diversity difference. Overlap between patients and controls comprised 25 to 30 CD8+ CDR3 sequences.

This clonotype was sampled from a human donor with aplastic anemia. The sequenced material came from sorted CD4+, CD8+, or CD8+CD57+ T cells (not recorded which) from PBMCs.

The CDR3 DNA reads TGTGCCTACAGGTCGAAGCGACCCGATAGCAATCAGCCCCAGCATTTT. Its protein product is CAYRSKRPDSNQPQHF. The chain uses TRBV6-1 and TRBJ1-5; tentatively, D is TRBD1 (5 bases). V was shortened by 11 bases and J by 0 bases, with 20 bases between the two germline ends. The CDR3 spans 16 residues. Germline V gene sequence: CDR1 MNHNS, CDR2 SASEGT.